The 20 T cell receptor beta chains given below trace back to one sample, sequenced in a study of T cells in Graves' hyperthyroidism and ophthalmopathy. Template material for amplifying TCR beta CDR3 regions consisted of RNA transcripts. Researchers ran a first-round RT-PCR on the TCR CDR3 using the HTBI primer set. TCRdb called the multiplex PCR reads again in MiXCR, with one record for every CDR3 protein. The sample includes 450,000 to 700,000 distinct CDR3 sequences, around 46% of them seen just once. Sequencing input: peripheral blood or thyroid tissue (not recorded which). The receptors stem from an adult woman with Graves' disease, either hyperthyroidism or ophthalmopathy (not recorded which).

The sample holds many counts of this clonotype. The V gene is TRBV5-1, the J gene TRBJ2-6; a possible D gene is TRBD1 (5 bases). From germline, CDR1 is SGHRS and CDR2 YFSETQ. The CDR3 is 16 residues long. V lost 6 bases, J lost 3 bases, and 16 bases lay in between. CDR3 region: CASNLGGAFGANVLTF. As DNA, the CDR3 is TGCGCCAGCAACCTTGGTGGGGCCTTTGGGGCCAACGTCCTGACTTTC.

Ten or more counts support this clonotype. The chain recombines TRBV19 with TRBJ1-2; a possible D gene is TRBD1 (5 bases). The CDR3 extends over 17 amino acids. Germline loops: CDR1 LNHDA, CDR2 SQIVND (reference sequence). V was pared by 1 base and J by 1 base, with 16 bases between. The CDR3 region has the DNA TGTGCCAGTAGTATAGGAGGGGCCAGAGCGGTTAACTATGGCTACACCTTC. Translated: CASSIGGARAVNYGYTF.

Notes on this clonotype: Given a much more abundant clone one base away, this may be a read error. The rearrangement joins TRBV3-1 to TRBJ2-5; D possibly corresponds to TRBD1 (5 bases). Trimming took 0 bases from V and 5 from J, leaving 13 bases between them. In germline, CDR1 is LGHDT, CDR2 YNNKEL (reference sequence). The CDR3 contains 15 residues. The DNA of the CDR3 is TGTGCCAGCAGCCAAGAGGGCAGGGTTGTGGAGACCCAGTACTTC. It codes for CASSQEGRVVETQYF.

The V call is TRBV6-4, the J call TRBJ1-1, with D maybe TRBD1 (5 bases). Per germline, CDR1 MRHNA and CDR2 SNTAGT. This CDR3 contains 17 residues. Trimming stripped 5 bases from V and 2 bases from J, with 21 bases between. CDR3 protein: CASSTEWAGRRNTEAFF. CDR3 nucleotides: TGTGCCAGCAGTACCGAGTGGGCAGGGCGAAGAAACACTGAAGCTTTCTTT.

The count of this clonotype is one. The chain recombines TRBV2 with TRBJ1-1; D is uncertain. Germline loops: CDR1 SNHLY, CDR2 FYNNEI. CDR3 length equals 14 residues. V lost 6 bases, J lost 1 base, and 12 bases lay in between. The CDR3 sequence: CASREALGNTEAFF. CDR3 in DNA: TGTGCCAGCAGGGAGGCGCTTGGGAACACTGAAGCTTTCTTT.

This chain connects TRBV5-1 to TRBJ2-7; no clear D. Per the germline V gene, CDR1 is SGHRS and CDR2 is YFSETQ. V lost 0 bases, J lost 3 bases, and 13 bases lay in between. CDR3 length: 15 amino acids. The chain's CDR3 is CASSLERFGGYEQYF. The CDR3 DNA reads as TGCGCCAGCAGCTTGGAGAGGTTCGGCGGCTACGAGCAGTACTTC.

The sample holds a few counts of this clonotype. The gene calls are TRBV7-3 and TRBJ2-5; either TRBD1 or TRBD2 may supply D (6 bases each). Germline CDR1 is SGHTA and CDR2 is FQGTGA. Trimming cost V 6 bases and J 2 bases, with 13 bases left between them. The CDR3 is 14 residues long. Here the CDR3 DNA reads TGTGCCAGCAGTTCACCGGGGGCACAAGAGACCCAGTACTTC. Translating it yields CASSSPGAQETQYF.

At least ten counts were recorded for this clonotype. CDR3 in amino acids: CASSLRGYPLRPQHF. CDR3 coding DNA: TGTGCCAGCAGCTTGAGGGGGTACCCTCTTCGGCCCCAGCATTTT. The gene calls are TRBV5-6 and TRBJ1-5, with D possibly TRBD1 on 6 matching bases. V shed 1 base and J shed 9 bases, with 17 bases lying between them. Germline CDR1 SGHDT, CDR2 YYEEEE. The CDR3 has 15 amino acids.

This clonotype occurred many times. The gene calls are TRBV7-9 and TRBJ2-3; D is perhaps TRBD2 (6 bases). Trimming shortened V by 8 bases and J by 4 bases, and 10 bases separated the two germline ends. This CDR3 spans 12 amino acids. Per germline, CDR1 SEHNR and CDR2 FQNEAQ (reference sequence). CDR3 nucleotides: TGTGCCAGCGGCAGACTAGCAGATACGCAGTATTTT. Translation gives CASGRLADTQYF.

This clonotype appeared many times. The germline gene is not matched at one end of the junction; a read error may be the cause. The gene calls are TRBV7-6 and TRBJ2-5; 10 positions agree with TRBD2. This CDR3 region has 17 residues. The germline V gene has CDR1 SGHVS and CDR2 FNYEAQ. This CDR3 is CANSLRRTSGNEETQYF. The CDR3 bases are TGTGCCAACAGCCTCAGAAGAACTAGCGGGAATGAAGAGACCCAGTACTTC.

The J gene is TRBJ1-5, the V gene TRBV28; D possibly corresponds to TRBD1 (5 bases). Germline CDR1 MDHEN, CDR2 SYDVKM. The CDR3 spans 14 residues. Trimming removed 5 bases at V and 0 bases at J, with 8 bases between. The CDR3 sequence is CASSRDFSNQPQHF. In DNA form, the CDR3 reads TGTGCCAGCAGTCGGGACTTTAGCAATCAGCCCCAGCATTTT.

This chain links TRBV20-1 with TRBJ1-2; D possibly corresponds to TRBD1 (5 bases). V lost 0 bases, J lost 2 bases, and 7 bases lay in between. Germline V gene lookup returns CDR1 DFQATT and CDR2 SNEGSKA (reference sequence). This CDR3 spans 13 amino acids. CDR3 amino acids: CSARDEGNYGYTF. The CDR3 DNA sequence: TGCAGTGCTAGAGATGAGGGGAACTATGGCTACACCTTC.

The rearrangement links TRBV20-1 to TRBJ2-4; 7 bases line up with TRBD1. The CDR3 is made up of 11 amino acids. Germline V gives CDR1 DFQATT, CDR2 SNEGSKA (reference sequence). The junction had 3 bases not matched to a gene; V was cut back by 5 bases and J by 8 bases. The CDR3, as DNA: TGCAGTGCTCAGACAGGGCACATTCAGTACTTC. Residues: CSAQTGHIQYF.

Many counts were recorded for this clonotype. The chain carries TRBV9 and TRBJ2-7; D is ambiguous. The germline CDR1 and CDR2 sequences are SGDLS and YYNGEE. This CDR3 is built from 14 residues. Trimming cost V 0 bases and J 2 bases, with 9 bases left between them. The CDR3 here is CASSVEFAPYEQYF. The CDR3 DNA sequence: TGTGCCAGCAGCGTAGAATTTGCGCCCTACGAGCAGTACTTC. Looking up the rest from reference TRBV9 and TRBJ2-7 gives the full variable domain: DSGVTQTPKHLITATGQRVTLRCSPRSGDLSVYWYQQSLDQGLQFLIQYYNGEERAKGNILERFSAQQFPDLHSELNLSSLELGDSALYFCASSVEFAPYEQYFGPGTRLTVT.

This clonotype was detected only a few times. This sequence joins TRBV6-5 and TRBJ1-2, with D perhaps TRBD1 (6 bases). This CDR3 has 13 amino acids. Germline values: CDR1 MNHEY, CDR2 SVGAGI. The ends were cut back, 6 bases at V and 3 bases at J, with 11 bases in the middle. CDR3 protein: CASSADRYYGYTF. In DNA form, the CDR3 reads TGTGCCAGCAGCGCCGACAGGTACTATGGCTACACCTTC.

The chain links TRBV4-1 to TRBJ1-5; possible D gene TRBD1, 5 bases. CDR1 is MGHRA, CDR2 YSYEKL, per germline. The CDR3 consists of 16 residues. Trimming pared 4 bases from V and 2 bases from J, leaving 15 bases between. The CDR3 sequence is CASSLRGGWGNQPQHF. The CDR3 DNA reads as TGCGCCAGCAGCCTGCGGGGCGGGTGGGGCAATCAGCCCCAGCATTTT.

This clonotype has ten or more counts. This chain's CDR3 is CASSHDQWRQEGYTF. For the CDR3, the DNA is TGTGCCAGCAGTCACGACCAGTGGAGACAGGAGGGGTACACCTTC. The chain recombines TRBV7-2 with TRBJ1-2; D is perhaps TRBD1 (6 bases). Germline CDR1 SGHTA, CDR2 FQGNSA. Trimming pared 6 bases from V and 11 bases from J, leaving 25 bases between. The CDR3 is 15 residues long.

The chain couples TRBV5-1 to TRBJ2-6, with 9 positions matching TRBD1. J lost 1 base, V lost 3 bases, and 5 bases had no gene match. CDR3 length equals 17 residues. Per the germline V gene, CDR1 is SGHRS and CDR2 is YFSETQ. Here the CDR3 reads CASSSSGTGSGANVLTF. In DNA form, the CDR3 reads TGCGCCAGCAGCTCCTCCGGGACAGGGTCTGGGGCCAACGTCCTGACTTTC.

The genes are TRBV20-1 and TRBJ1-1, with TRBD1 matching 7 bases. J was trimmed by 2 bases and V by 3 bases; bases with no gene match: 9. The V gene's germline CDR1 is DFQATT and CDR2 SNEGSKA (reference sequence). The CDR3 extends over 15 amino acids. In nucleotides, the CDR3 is TGCAGTGCTAGGGGACTGGACAGGTATAACACTGAAGCTTTCTTT. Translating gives CSARGLDRYNTEAFF.

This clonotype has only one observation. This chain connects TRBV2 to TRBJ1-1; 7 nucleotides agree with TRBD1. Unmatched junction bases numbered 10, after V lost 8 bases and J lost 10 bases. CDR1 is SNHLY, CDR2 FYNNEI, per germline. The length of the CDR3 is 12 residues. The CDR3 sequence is CASADRISGAFF. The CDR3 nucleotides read TGTGCCAGCGCGGACAGGATCTCTGGAGCTTTCTTT.